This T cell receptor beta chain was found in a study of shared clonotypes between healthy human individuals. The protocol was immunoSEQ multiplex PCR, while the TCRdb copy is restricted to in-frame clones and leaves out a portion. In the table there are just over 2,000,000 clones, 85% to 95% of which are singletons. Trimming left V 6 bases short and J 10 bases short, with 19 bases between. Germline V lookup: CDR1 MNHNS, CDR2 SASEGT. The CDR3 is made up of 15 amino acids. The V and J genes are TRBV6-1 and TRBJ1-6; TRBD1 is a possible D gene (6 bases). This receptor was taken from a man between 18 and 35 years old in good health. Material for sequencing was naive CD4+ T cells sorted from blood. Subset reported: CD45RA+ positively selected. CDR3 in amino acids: CASRPGEFARSPLHF. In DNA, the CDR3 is TGTGCCAGCAGACCAGGGGAATTCGCCAGGTCACCCCTCCACTTT.